This entry lists 17 T cell receptor beta chains sequenced from one sample in a study of cytomegalovirus exposure and HLA in healthy donors. Profiled with immunoSEQ multiplex PCR; TCRdb holds only in-frame clones, not every one. The sample shows 120,000 or so clones, over 85% of them seen only once. What was sequenced was PBMCs. The source is a woman between 18 and 30 years old in good health and CMV-seronegative.

This chain links TRBV5-1 with TRBJ2-3; no definite D call. The germline V gene encodes CDR1 SGHRS and CDR2 YFSETQ. The CDR3 spans 12 residues. Trimming took 4 bases from V and 11 from J, leaving 14 bases between them. Here the CDR3 reads CASSGDLELQYF. The CDR3 DNA is TGCGCCAGCAGCGGAGACCTAGAGTTGCAGTATTTT.

CDR3 nucleotide sequence: TGTGCCAGCAGCTTACGAGCGGGAGGGCTCACAGATACGCAGTATTTT. Translation gives CASSLRAGGLTDTQYF. The chain recombines TRBV5-4 with TRBJ2-3; 10 nucleotides agree with TRBD2. This CDR3 has 16 residues. Germline values: CDR1 SGHNT, CDR2 YYREEE (reference sequence). The trim removed 2 bases at V and 2 bases at J, leaving 5 bases unmatched. Full variable domain (remainder filled in from reference TRBV5-4 and TRBJ2-3): ETGVTQSPTHLIKTRGQQVTLRCSSQSGHNTVSWYQQALGQGPQFIFQYYREEENGRGNFPPRFSGLQFPNYSSELNVNALELDDSALYLCASSLRAGGLTDTQYFGPGTRLTVL.

The V call is TRBV4-3, the J call TRBJ2-7; 12 bases line up with TRBD2. CDR3 length: 14 residues. The germline gives CDR1 LGHNA, CDR2 YSLEER. The ends lost 0 bases at V and 7 bases at J; junction bases unmatched: 1. CDR3 in DNA: TGCGCCAGCAGCCAAGAGGGACTAGCGGGTGAGCAGTACTTC. The encoded protein is CASSQEGLAGEQYF.

This sequence joins TRBV28 and TRBJ1-1; weak D call: TRBD1 (6 bases). Trimming removed 2 bases from V and 4 bases from J, with 14 bases in between. The CDR3 totals 15 residues. CDR1 and CDR2 from the germline V gene are MDHEN and SYDVKM. The CDR3 sequence: CASSLAGNRVTEAFF. In nucleotides, the CDR3 is TGTGCCAGCAGTTTAGCTGGCAACAGGGTCACTGAAGCTTTCTTT. Using reference TRBV28 and TRBJ1-1 for the parts outside the CDR3, the full variable domain is DVKVTQSSRYLVKRTGEKVFLECVQDMDHENMFWYRQDPGLGLRLIYFSYDVKMKEKGDIPEGYSVSREKKERFSLILESASTNQTSMYLCASSLAGNRVTEAFFGQGTRLTVV.

The chain couples TRBV27 to TRBJ2-7, with 11 bases lining up with TRBD1. V gave up 6 bases and J gave up 0 bases; unmatched junction bases: 4. The CDR3 extends over 15 amino acids. Germline CDR1 MNHEY, CDR2 SMNVEV (reference sequence). CDR3 coding DNA: TGTGCCAGCAGGACCGGGACAGGGGGCTCCTACGAGCAGTACTTC. Protein product: CASRTGTGGSYEQYF.

CDR3 amino acids: CASEVDRVNTEAFF. CDR3 coding DNA: TGTGCCAGCGAGGTTGACAGAGTTAACACTGAAGCTTTCTTT. The rearrangement links TRBV6-4 to TRBJ1-1, with D maybe TRBD1 (5 bases). Germline values: CDR1 MRHNA, CDR2 SNTAGT. V dropped 8 bases and J dropped 2 bases, with 15 bases sitting between them. This CDR3 has 14 residues.

The count of this clone is one. The chain joins TRBV6-4 to TRBJ2-1; tentative D call: TRBD2 (5 bases). The length of the CDR3 is 12 residues. Trimming took 9 bases from V and 9 from J, leaving 15 bases between them. Germline lookup yields CDR1 MRHNA and CDR2 SNTAGT. The CDR3 loop reads CARTGPGGEQFF. The CDR3 DNA reads TGTGCCAGAACGGGTCCCGGAGGTGAGCAGTTCTTC.

This rearrangement joins TRBV28 to TRBJ1-2; D not resolved. Germline CDR1 and CDR2: MDHEN and SYDVKM. The CDR3 has 13 amino acids. V was clipped by 6 bases and J by 8 bases, with 16 bases between them. The CDR3 loop reads CASSPNPRQGYTF. CDR3 DNA: TGTGCCAGCAGCCCAAACCCCAGACAAGGCTACACCTTC.

This chain connects TRBV19 to TRBJ1-1, with a weak D call TRBD1 (6 bases). V was pared by 7 bases and J by 1 base, with 19 bases between. In germline, CDR1 is LNHDA, CDR2 SQIVND (reference sequence). This CDR3 spans 16 amino acids. CDR3 nucleotides: TGTGCCAGTAAGGATCAGGGGACCGTGAAGAACACTGAAGCTTTCTTT. It encodes CASKDQGTVKNTEAFF.

V usage is TRBV30 and J usage is TRBJ2-1, with 7 bases lining up with TRBD2. Trimming took 2 bases from V and 0 from J; bases not matched to a gene: 4. This CDR3 is 15 amino acids long. Germline V gene data show CDR1 as GTSNPN and CDR2 as SVGIG (reference sequence). The CDR3 sequence is CAWSLWGGSYNEQFF. The CDR3 DNA follows: TGTGCCTGGAGTCTCTGGGGGGGCTCCTACAATGAGCAGTTCTTC.

This CDR3 is CAISESGSGGSYEQYF. Written as DNA, the CDR3 is TGTGCCATCAGTGAGTCGGGGTCGGGAGGCTCCTACGAGCAGTACTTC. The J gene is TRBJ2-7, the V gene TRBV10-3, with 7 bases lining up with TRBD2. The CDR3 covers 16 residues. With V trimmed by 0 bases and J by 0 bases, 5 bases remained unmatched. Germline-derived CDR1 and CDR2 are ENHRY and SYGVKD.

The V and J genes are TRBV5-6 and TRBJ2-7; 7 bases fit TRBD2. This CDR3 is 14 amino acids long. V lost 0 bases, J lost 4 bases, and 4 bases stayed unmatched. CDR1 is SGHDT, CDR2 YYEEEE, per germline. This chain's CDR3 is CASSLGLAEYEQYF. The CDR3 DNA reads TGTGCCAGCAGCTTGGGACTAGCAGAATACGAGCAGTACTTC.

V and J are TRBV28 and TRBJ2-3; 7 nucleotides align to TRBD1. The CDR3 covers 15 residues. CDR1 MDHEN and CDR2 SYDVKM come from the germline V gene. The junction had 9 bases not matched to a gene; V was cut back by 5 bases and J by 4 bases. The CDR3 sequence is CASSPRQGVPDTQYF. CDR3 DNA: TGTGCCAGCAGTCCCCGACAGGGAGTCCCAGATACGCAGTATTTT.

The gene calls are TRBV5-1 and TRBJ2-7, with D possibly matching TRBD1 (5 bases). The CDR3 length is 11 residues. Germline V gives CDR1 SGHRS, CDR2 YFSETQ. V dropped 3 bases and J dropped 7 bases, with 8 bases sitting between them. CDR3 DNA: TGCGCCAGCAGCTACGGACAAGAGCAGTACTTC. Its translation: CASSYGQEQYF.

This clone appeared a single time. This rearrangement joins TRBV4-1 to TRBJ2-5; 13 bases are shared with TRBD2. Germline V lookup: CDR1 MGHRA, CDR2 YSYEKL. The length of the CDR3 is 16 residues. V lost 0 bases and J lost 5; bases outside the gene matches: 3. The CDR3 loop reads CASSQDTSGGVETQYF. CDR3 DNA sequence: TGCGCCAGCAGCCAAGATACTAGCGGGGGGGTGGAGACCCAGTACTTC.

The chain combines TRBV15 with TRBJ2-7; D is possibly TRBD1 (6 bases). This CDR3 is built from 13 residues. Germline assignment: CDR1 LNHNV and CDR2 YYDKDF (reference sequence). V lost 5 bases and J 3 bases, leaving 11 bases between the germline ends. The CDR3 region is CATSGEQGYEQYF. CDR3 sequence (DNA): TGTGCCACCAGCGGGGAACAGGGCTACGAGCAGTACTTC. The full variable domain, with the rest looked up from reference TRBV15 and TRBJ2-7, is DAMVIQNPRYQVTQFGKPVTLSCSQTLNHNVMYWYQQKSSQAPKLLFHYYDKDFNNEADTPDNFQSRRPNTSFCFLDIRSPGLGDTAMYLCATSGEQGYEQYFGPGTRLTVT.

The chain carries TRBV4-1 and TRBJ2-5; 9 bases agree with TRBD2. CDR3 length: 17 amino acids. Germline assignment: CDR1 MGHRA and CDR2 YSYEKL. The J segment lost 9 bases and the V segment lost 3 bases, leaving 17 bases of the junction unmatched. The CDR3 region is CASSHEGWEREDMAQYF. CDR3 coding DNA: TGCGCCAGCAGCCATGAAGGGTGGGAGCGGGAGGACATGGCCCAGTACTTC.